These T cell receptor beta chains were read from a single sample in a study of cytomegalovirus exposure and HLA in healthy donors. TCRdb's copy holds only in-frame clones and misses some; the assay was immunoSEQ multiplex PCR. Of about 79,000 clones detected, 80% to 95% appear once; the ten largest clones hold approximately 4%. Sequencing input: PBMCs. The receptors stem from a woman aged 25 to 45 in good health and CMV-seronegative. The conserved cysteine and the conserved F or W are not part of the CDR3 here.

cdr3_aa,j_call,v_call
ASSVGRRAPEAF,TRBJ1-1,TRBV9
ASSAGEPQH,TRBJ1-5,TRBV6-1
ASSQAPAGQNEAF,TRBJ1-1,TRBV4-1
ASSPGTGGSYNEQF,TRBJ2-1,TRBV18
ASSQVGGTPNEQF,TRBJ2-1,TRBV4-1
ATSREYWTGPNEKLF,TRBJ1-4,TRBV15
AWSPGYGQPQH,TRBJ1-5,TRBV30
SVEGLSYGYT,TRBJ1-2,TRBV29-1
ASIRSSGNTIY,TRBJ1-3,TRBV28
ASSLVKTQY,TRBJ2-5,TRBV5-1
ASNRWVDRVPLYEQY,.,TRBV28
ASSPDRDNQPQH,TRBJ1-5,TRBV2
ANEQGAHVGDTQY,TRBJ2-3,TRBV6-1
ASKTGGNEKLF,TRBJ1-4,TRBV27
AWSGQSGANVLT,TRBJ2-6,TRBV30
ASSGTSGSHEQY,TRBJ2-7,TRBV6-5
ASRWTLAGAYEQY,TRBJ2-7,TRBV6-5
ASSLEGGAYEQY,TRBJ2-7,TRBV5-6
ASSRGQTQTYEQY,TRBJ2-7,TRBV6-5
ASSYSAGPNYGYT,TRBJ1-2,TRBV6-5
ASSPPGLAGYNEQF,TRBJ2-1,TRBV7-2
ASSTPTSGRYEQY,TRBJ2-7,TRBV4-1
ASSPRRQFSYEQY,TRBJ2-7,TRBV9
SARQNYGYT,TRBJ1-2,TRBV20-1
ASSEYVGAGTEAF,TRBJ1-1,TRBV10-1
ASSIRQGATNEKLF,TRBJ1-4,TRBV10-1
ASSLALIPRNTGELF,TRBJ2-2,TRBV7-9
SVATGTGVPGAGNTIY,TRBJ1-3,TRBV29-1
ASNWQGAHTGELF,TRBJ2-2,TRBV5-6
ASTTPGQGDYGYT,TRBJ1-2,TRBV28
ASSSFPGTGQPTDTQY,TRBJ2-3,TRBV5-8
ASSLAYRGNTEAF,TRBJ1-1,TRBV7-9
SVEDPRDTGELF,TRBJ2-2,TRBV29-1
ASRPLAGGRRTGELF,TRBJ2-2,TRBV7-2
ASSSGPQISSYEQY,TRBJ2-7,TRBV7-2
ASSPNYRGTEAF,TRBJ1-1,TRBV18
SVRRDRGLYRPQH,TRBJ1-5,TRBV29-1
ASSADRGVNYGYT,TRBJ1-2,TRBV6-5
ASSQDTAGGEDEAF,TRBJ1-1,TRBV4-2
ASSRASGVEQY,TRBJ2-7,TRBV18
ASSFLPSGGAPGANVLT,TRBJ2-6,TRBV5-6
ASSLDRLAYEQY,TRBJ2-7,TRBV7-2
ASSWGRGPGAYT,TRBJ1-2,TRBV5-1
ASSQVSARYQETQY,TRBJ2-5,TRBV14